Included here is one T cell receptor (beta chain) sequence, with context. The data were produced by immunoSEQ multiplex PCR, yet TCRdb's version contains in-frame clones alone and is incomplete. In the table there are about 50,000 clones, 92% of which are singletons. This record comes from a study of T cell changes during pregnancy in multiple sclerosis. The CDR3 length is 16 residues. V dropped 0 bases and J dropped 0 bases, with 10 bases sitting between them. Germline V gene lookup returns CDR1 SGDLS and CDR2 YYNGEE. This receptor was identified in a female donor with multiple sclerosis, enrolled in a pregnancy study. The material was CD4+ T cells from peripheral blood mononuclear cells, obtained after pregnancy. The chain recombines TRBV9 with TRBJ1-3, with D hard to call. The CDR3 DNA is TGTGCCAGCAGCGTAGGTGTAGTTTACTCTGGAAACACCATATATTTT. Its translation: CASSVGVVYSGNTIYF.